This TCR beta chain was recovered during a study of shared clonotypes between healthy human individuals (dated by TCRdb to the early 2020s). Some background on the complete study: A couple of women and a few men aged 18 to 49 years were included in the cohort. For each donor, CD4 naive and CD4 memory were each given three plates, CD8 naive was given two plates, and CD8 memory was given one plate. The study deeply sequenced blood TCR repertoires of several healthy adults to estimate repertoire size and the extent of clonotype sharing between individuals. To increase sequencing depth and limit assay-specific biases, different laboratories used diverse techniques to prepare libraries and sequence TCR repertoires. Each donor's leukapheresis produced roughly between about 0.9 and 9.5 billion PBMCs.

Inclusive of the bounding cysteine and phenylalanine, the CDR3 is 17 residues long. Only the CDR3 region is kept as DNA, spanning 51 bases read in frame from base 1. Taken from the germline V gene (reference sequence), the CDR1 and CDR2 loops are MNHEY and SMNVEV. V trim: 4 bases; J trim: 4 bases; unmatched bases: 14. As concerns this clone: Its antigen target is currently unknown. Per-base quality was not reported, and no clone a single base away is much larger than it.

Overall study results and their limits: Incomplete sequencing was indicated by rarefaction of sorted-subset datasets, despite the large sequencing depth. Larger estimated clonotype richness was generally found for naive subsets than for memory subsets. Because the study included a small number of donors, the genetic and exposure-history diversity represented was limited. Sampling was limited to blood, and TCR repertoires in tissue likely differ from TCR repertoires in blood. Across a handful of donors, about 5% of naive CD4, around 3.5% of naive CD8, 2.3% of memory CD4, and about 0.4% of memory CD8 clonotypes were shared. Based on pairwise subsampling, the degree of clonotype sharing among donors was expected to be affected by sequencing depth. Compared with non-shared clonotypes, the clonotypes found in all four sorted-subset donors had higher generation probabilities.

Donors were healthy HIV-negative adults with no recently reported acute infections or vaccinations. Every donor was a Caucasian adult residing in Nashville, Tennessee, USA. Magnetic negative selection was used to enrich CD4+ T cells, after which naive cells were positively selected on CD45RA and the negative fraction became the memory subset. Blood was collected by leukapheresis, and PBMCs were isolated by Ficoll-Histopaque density gradient centrifugation and then cryopreserved in liquid nitrogen vapor phase. Analytical flow cytometry was used to check the purity and quantity of every magnetically sorted T cell population. Each sorted fraction had its genomic DNA isolated and then quantified by UV absorbance on a Nanodrop 2000c. Using the deep immunoSEQ assay, TCR CDR3 regions were amplified from genomic DNA by multiplex PCR. Extracted genomic DNA from each cell subset was distributed evenly across all wells of several immunoSEQ 96-well plates, and each plate was treated as a replicate. Each replicate PCR for sorted subsets received roughly 0.2 ug genomic DNA, equal to roughly 30,000 T cell genomes. The purified libraries were quantified using a Qubit 3.0 fluorometer, sized with a Bioanalyzer 2100, and then quantified again using the KAPA Library Quantification kit. Each immunoSEQ 96-well plate was sequenced on its own single-read 150-cycle Illumina NextSeq 550 flow cell. The original methods were these. The immunoSEQ output contained only junctional sequences without quality scores, so filtering could not match that applied to full-length reads. Sequences were annotated with PyIR, a Python wrapper for IgBLAST v1.9, and V/J genes and CDR3 were assigned using IMGT germline references. Reads were removed for weak V/J assignments (E-value above 1e-6), missing CDR3, stop codons, out-of-frame junctions, or ambiguous translated residues. V3J clonotypes were defined as sequences sharing the same inferred V gene, J gene, and CDR3 amino acid sequence. The percentage overlap between two repertoires was calculated by dividing the number of shared unique clonotypes by the size of the smaller repertoire. Three approaches were used to assess repertoire richness: RTK rarefaction, the Chao1 estimator, and Recon v2.1 estimates of unobserved clonotypes. Generation probabilities for all TCRbeta clonotypes obtained by the gDNA method from a handful of donors were computed using OLGA. TCRdb provides this immuneACCESS table in a form limited to in-frame rearrangements. Some clones are lacking; in checked studies, under half of them reflect an unresolved V gene, and why the rest are absent is not known. V, J and clone size are those of that table, while D and trimming were read from the DNA. The sample has 640,000 or so clones on record, 72% of them singletons. The ten most abundant clones make up roughly 1.8% of the sample.

The specimen was memory CD4+ T cells sorted from blood. The cell subset or site label, as the study defines it: CD45RA-negative fraction. Recombination connected TRBV27 to TRBJ2-7, with 9 bases matching TRBD2. The source is a woman aged 25 to 39 in good health. The DNA sequence is as follows: TGTGCCAGCAGTTCGATCTTTAGCGGGAGAGGTATATACGAGCAGTACTTC. Its coded protein is CASSSIFSGRGIYEQYF.